This note documents a single T cell receptor (beta chain) sequence. What it binds is unknown. Trimming stripped 2 bases from V and 3 bases from J, with 8 bases between. Germline CDR1 SGHRS, CDR2 YFSETQ. This CDR3 is 13 amino acids long. One entry per CDR3 protein, called by TCRdb with MiXCR from the 5' RACE reads. The sample carries 550,000 or so distinct CDR3 sequences, about 19% recorded once. These data belong to a study of T cells after yellow fever vaccination. General study results and limits: There was a possibility that FACS-sorted repertoires contained abundant clonotypes contaminating from the bulk population. Clones from primary vaccination mostly reappeared after the booster (around 96% CD4, approximately 86% CD8).

The J gene is TRBJ1-1, the V gene TRBV5-1; D call uncertain. The clonotype was recovered from a man aged 25 to 40 who received the YFV17D yellow fever vaccine. The material sequenced was PBMCs, taken 15 days after the yellow fever booster vaccination. The CDR3 loop reads CASSLRLHTEAFF. Written as DNA, the CDR3 is TGCGCCAGCAGCTTAAGGTTGCACACTGAAGCTTTCTTT. The complete variable domain, with remaining parts taken from reference TRBV5-1 and TRBJ1-1, reads KAGVTQTPRYLIKTRGQQVTLSCSPISGHRSVSWYQQTPGQGLQFLFEYFSETQRNKGNFPGRFSGRQFSNSRSEMNVSTLELGDSALYLCASSLRLHTEAFFGQGTRLTVV.